This TCR beta chain was sequenced in a study of T cell responses to AZD1222 COVID-19 vaccine. Clones were sequenced by immunoSEQ multiplex PCR, and TCRdb holds only the in-frame ones, with some missing. The sample consists of tens of thousands of clones, 70% to 90% of them appearing once. V lost 7 bases to trimming and J lost 4 bases, with 17 bases between them. The CDR3 sequence is 15 residues long. CDR1 is ENHRY and CDR2 is SYGVKD in the germline V gene. The chain couples TRBV10-3 to TRBJ2-1; D not resolved. The TCR originated in an adult who received the AZD1222 COVID-19 vaccine. The sequencing used peripheral blood, collected 28 days after the second AZD1222 dose. This chain's CDR3 is CAITKQTNTYNEQFF. For the CDR3, the DNA is TGTGCCATCACCAAGCAGACGAATACTTACAATGAGCAGTTCTTC.